This TCR beta chain appears in the sequencing data of a study of control samples from healthy donors and cancer patients. The length of the CDR3 is 13 residues. CDR1 is ENHRY, CDR2 SYGVKD, per germline. V was clipped by 6 bases and J by 2 bases, with 10 bases between them. The repertoire was sequenced with immunoSEQ multiplex PCR; TCRdb's copy has only in-frame clones and lacks some. This listing includes under 200,000 clones. This chain joins TRBV10-3 and TRBJ2-5; no clear D gene. Sequencing was done on a sample of blood. The receptor's source is a woman in her 30s in good health. The CDR3 bases are TGTGCCATCAGGCAAGCGCTACAAGAGACCCAGTACTTC. Its translation is CAIRQALQETQYF.